The 2 T cell receptor beta chains reported below all come from one sample, sequenced in a study of CD8+ T cells in alopecia areata. Following RNA extraction, reverse transcription yielded cDNA that acted as the sequencing template. Repertoires were generated with immunoSEQ multiplex PCR, while TCRdb's copy carries only in-frame clones and drops some. Of 150,000 or so clones detected, about nine tenths appear once; the ten largest clones hold over 12%. The sequencing here drew on CD8+ T cells sorted from blood, taken at week 0. Source of these receptors: a human donor with alopecia areata.

V usage is TRBV29-1 and J usage is TRBJ2-1, with a tentative D call TRBD2 (5 bases). Germline CDR1 reads SQVTM; CDR2 reads ANQGSEA. V dropped 1 base and J dropped 12 bases, with 13 bases sitting between them. The length of the CDR3 is 12 residues. The DNA for the CDR3 is TGCAGCGTTGAAGGGCTAGCCGTAGGGCAGTTCTTC. Its translation: CSVEGLAVGQFF.

The chain carries TRBV13 and TRBJ2-7; tentatively, D is TRBD1 (5 bases). Per the germline V gene, CDR1 is PRHDT and CDR2 is FYEKMQ (reference sequence). This CDR3 comprises 16 residues. V lost 0 bases and J lost 2, with 14 bases in between. The CDR3 here is CASSLGGQGWTYEQYF. The CDR3 DNA reads TGTGCCAGCAGCTTAGGTGGGCAGGGTTGGACCTACGAGCAGTACTTC.